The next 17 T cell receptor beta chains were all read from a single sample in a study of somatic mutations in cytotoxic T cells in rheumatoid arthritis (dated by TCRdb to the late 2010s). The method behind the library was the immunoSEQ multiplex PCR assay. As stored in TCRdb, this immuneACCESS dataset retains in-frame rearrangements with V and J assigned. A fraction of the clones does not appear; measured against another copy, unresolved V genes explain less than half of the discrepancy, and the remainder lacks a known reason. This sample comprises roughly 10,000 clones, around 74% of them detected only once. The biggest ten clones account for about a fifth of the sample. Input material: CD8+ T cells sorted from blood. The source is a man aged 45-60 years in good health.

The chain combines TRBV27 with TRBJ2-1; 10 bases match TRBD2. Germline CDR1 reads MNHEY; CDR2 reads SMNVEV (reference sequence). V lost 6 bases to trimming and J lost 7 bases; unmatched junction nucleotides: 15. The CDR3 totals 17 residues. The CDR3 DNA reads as TGTGCCAGCAGCCCAGTCGGGCTAGCGGGAGCCTTGAATGAGCAGTTCTTC. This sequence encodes CASSPVGLAGALNEQFF.

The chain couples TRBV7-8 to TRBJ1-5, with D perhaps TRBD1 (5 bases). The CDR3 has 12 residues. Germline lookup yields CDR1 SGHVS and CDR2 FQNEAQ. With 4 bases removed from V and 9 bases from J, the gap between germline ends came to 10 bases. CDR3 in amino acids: CASSSDSRPQHF. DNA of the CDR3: TGTGCCAGCAGCTCCGACAGCAGGCCCCAGCATTTT.

CDR3 coding DNA: TGCGCCAGCAGCCAAGATCCAGCGGGGGACTACGAGCAGTACTTC. The encoded protein is CASSQDPAGDYEQYF. The chain uses TRBV4-1 and TRBJ2-5; 8 bases match TRBD2. With the DNA end fitting TRBJ2-7 better, the J assignment may be wrong. CDR1 is MGHRA and CDR2 is YSYEKL in the germline V gene. The CDR3 consists of 15 residues.

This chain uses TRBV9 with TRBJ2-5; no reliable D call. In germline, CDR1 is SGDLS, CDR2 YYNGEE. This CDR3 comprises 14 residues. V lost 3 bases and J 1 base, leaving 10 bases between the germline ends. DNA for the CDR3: TGTGCCAGCAGCGGGTGGGCCTCCCAAGAGACCCAGTACTTC. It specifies CASSGWASQETQYF.

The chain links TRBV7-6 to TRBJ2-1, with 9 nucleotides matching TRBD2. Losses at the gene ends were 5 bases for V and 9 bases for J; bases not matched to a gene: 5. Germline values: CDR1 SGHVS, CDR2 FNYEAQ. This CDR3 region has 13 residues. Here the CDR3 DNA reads TGTGCCAGCAGCGGTAGCGGGAGATCTGAGCAGTTCTTC. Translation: CASSGSGRSEQFF.

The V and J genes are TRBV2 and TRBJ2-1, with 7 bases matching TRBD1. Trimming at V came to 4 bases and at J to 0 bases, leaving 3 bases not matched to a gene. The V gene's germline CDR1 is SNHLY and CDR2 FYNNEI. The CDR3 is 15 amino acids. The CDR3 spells CASSVRDSSYNEQFF. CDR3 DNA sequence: TGTGCCAGCAGTGTCCGGGACAGCTCCTACAATGAGCAGTTCTTC.

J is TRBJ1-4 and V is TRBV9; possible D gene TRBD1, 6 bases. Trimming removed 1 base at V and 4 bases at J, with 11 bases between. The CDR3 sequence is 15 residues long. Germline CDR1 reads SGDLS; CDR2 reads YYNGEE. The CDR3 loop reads CASSVSGGLNEKLFF. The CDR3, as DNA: TGTGCCAGCAGCGTATCGGGGGGCCTTAATGAAAAACTGTTTTTT.

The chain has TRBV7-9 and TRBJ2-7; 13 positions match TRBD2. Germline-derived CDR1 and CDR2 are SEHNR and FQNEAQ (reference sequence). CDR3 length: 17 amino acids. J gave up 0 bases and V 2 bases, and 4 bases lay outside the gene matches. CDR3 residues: CASSLRLAGGDSYEQYF. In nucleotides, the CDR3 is TGTGCCAGCAGCTTAAGACTAGCGGGAGGCGACTCCTACGAGCAGTACTTC.

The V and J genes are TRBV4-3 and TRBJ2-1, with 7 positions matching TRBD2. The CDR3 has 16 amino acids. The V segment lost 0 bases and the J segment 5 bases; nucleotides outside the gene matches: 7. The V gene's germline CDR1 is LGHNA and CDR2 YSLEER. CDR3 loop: CASSQEWGRGDNEQFF. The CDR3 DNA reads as TGCGCCAGCAGCCAAGAGTGGGGGAGGGGCGACAATGAGCAGTTCTTC.

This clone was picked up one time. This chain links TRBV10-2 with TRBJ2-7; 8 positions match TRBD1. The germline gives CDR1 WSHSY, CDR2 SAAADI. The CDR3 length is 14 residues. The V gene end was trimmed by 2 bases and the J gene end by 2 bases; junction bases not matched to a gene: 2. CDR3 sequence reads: CASSERGQAYEQYF. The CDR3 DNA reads TGCGCCAGCAGTGAGAGGGGACAGGCCTACGAGCAGTACTTC.

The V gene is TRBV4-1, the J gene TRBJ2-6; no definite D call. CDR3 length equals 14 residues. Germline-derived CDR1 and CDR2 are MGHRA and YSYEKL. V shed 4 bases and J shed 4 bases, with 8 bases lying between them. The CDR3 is CASSPILGANVLTF. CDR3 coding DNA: TGCGCCAGCAGCCCAATTTTGGGGGCCAACGTCCTGACTTTC.

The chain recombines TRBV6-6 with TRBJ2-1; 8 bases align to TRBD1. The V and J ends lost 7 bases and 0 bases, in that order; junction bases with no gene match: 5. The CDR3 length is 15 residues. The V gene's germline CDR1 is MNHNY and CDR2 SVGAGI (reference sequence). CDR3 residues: CASNHRGSSYNEQFF. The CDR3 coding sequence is TGTGCCAGCAACCACAGGGGGAGCTCCTACAATGAGCAGTTCTTC.

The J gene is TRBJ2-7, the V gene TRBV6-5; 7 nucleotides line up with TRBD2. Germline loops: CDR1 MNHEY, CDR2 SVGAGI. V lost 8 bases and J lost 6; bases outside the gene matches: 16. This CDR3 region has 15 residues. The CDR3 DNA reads TGTGCCAGCTGCTGGGAGGGGACCCCGAGAAGCGAGCAGTACTTC. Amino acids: CASCWEGTPRSEQYF.

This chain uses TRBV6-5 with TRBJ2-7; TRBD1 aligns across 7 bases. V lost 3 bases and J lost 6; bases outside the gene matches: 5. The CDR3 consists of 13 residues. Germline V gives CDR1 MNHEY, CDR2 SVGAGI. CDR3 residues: CASSYKTGREQYF. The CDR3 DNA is TGTGCCAGCAGTTATAAGACAGGGCGCGAGCAGTACTTC.

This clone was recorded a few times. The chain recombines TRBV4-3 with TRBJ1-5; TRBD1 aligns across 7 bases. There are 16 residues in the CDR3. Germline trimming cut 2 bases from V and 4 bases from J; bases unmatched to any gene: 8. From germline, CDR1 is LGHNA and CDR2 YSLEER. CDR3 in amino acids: CASSQQATGRNQPQHF. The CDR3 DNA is TGCGCCAGCAGCCAACAAGCGACAGGGAGGAATCAGCCCCAGCATTTT.

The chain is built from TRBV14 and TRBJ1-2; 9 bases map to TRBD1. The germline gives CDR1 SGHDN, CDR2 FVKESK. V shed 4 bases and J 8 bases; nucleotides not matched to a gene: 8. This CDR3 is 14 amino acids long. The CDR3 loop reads CASSLGTGSRGYTF. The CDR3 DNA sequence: TGTGCCAGCAGCCTTGGGACAGGGAGTAGAGGCTACACCTTC.

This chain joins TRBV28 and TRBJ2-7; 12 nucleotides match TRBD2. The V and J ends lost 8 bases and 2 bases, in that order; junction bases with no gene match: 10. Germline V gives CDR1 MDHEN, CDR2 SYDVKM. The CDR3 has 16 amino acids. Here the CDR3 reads CASHSGTSGRAYEQYF. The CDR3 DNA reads TGTGCCAGCCACTCCGGGACTAGCGGGCGAGCCTACGAGCAGTACTTC.